The clone carrying this TCR beta chain showed up just a few times. This entry belongs to a study of cytomegalovirus exposure and HLA in healthy donors. Turning to the study itself: In an earlier analysis, around 100 million unique TCR beta sequences were found from 150 million to 200 million T cells. The study's early data release held roughly 90 million unique TCRs from HLA-typed donors.

Germline V gene sequence: CDR1 SEHNR, CDR2 FQNEAQ (reference sequence). The CDR3 consists of 15 residues. V dropped 5 bases and J dropped 0 bases, with 10 bases sitting between them. 60 Vbeta and 13 Jbeta primers were used in PCR. Sequencing used immunoSEQ multiplex PCR; TCRdb keeps in-frame clones, though not all of them. Among over 70,000 clones listed, about two thirds were seen once. Donors showed nominal health when sampled, although they likely had unrecorded immune exposures. This chain connects TRBV7-9 to TRBJ2-2; D might be TRBD2 (6 bases). Sequenced material: PBMCs. The TCR comes from a woman aged 45 to 65 in good health and CMV-seropositive. Here the CDR3 reads CASSPRLANTGELFF. The CDR3 region has the DNA TGTGCCAGCAGCCCCCGACTAGCGAACACCGGGGAGCTGTTTTTT.